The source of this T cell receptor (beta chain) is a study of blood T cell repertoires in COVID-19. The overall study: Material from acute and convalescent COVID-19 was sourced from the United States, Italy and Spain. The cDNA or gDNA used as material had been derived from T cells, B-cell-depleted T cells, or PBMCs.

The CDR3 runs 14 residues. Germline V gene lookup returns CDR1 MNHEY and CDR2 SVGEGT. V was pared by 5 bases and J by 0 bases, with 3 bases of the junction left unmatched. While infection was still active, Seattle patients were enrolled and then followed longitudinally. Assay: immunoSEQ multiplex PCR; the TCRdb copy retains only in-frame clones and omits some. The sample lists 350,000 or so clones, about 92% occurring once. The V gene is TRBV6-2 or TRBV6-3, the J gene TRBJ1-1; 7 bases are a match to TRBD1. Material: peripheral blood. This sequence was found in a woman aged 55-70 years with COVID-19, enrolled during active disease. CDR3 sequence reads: CASSRQGLNTEAFF. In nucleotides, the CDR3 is TGTGCCAGCAGTAGACAGGGATTGAACACTGAAGCTTTCTTT.